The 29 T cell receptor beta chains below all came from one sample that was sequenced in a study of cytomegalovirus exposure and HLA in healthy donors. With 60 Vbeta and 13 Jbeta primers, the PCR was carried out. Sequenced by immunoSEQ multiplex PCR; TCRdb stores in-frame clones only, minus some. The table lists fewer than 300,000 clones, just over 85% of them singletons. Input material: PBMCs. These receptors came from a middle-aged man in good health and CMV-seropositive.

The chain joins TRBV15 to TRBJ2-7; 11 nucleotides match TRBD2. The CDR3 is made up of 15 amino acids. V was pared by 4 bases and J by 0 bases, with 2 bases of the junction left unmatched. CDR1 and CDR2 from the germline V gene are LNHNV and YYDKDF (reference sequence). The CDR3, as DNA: TGTGCCACCAGCATAACTAGCGGGAGCTCCTACGAGCAGTACTTC. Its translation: CATSITSGSSYEQYF.

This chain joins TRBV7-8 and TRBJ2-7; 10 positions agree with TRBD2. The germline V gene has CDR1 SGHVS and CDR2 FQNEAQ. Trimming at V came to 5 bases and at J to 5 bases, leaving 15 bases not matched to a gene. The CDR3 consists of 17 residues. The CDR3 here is CASSRLAGSLGANEQYF. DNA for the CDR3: TGTGCCAGCAGCCGACTAGCGGGCTCATTGGGAGCTAACGAGCAGTACTTC. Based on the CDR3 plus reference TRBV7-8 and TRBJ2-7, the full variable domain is GAGVSQSPRYKVAKRGQDVALRCDPISGHVSLFWYQQALGQGPEFLTYFQNEAQLDKSGLPSDRFFAERPEGSVSTLKIQRTQQEDSAVYLCASSRLAGSLGANEQYFGPGTRLTVT.

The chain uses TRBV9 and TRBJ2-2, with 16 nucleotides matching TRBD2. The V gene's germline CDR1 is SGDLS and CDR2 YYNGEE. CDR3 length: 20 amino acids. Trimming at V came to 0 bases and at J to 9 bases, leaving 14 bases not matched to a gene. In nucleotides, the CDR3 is TGTGCCAGCAGCGTAGTTAGCGGGACTAGCGGGAGGGGCGACCCCCGGGAGCTGTTTTTT. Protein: CASSVVSGTSGRGDPRELFF.

CDR3 DNA: TGTGCCAGCAGTTTTGCCGGGACAGGTAAAGAAGGCTACGAGCAGTACTTC. Its protein is CASSFAGTGKEGYEQYF. The chain couples TRBV27 to TRBJ2-7, with 8 nucleotides matching TRBD1. Germline loops: CDR1 MNHEY, CDR2 SMNVEV (reference sequence). The CDR3 extends over 17 amino acids. V gave up 3 bases and J gave up 3 bases; unmatched junction bases: 13.

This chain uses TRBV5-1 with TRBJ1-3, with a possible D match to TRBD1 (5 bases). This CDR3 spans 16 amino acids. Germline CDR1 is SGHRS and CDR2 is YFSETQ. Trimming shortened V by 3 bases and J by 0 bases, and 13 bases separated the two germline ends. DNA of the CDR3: TGCGCCAGCAGCTGGGACGGGAGAAGCTCTGGAAACACCATATATTTT. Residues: CASSWDGRSSGNTIYF.

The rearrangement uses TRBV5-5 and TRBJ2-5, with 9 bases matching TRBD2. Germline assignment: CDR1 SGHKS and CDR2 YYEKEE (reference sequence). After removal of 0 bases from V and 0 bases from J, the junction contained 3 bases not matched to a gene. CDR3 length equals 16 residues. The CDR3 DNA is TGTGCCAGCAGCTTGGCCCTAGCGGGGTACCAAGAGACCCAGTACTTC. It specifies CASSLALAGYQETQYF.

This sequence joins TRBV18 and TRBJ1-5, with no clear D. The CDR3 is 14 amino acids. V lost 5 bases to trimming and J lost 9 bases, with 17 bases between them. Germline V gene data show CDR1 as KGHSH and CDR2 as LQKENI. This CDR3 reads CASSADIVDRPQHF. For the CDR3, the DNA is TGTGCCAGCTCAGCGGATATCGTGGATCGGCCCCAGCATTTT.

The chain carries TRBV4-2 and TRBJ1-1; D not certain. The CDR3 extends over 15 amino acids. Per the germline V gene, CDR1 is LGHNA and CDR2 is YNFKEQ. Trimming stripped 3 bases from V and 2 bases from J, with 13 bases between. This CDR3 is CASSQLGEGNTEAFF. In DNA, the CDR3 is TGTGCCAGCAGCCAGCTCGGCGAGGGTAACACTGAAGCTTTCTTT.

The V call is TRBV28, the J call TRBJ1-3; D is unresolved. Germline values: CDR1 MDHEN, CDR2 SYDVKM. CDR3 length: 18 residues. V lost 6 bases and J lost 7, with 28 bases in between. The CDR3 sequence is CASSRLSRRGWSPNTIYF. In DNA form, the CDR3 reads TGTGCCAGCAGCAGACTATCCCGGAGAGGCTGGTCTCCGAACACCATATATTTT.

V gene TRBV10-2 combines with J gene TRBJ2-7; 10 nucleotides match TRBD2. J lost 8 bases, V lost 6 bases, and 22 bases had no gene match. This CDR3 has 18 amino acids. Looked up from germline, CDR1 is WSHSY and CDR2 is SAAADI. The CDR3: CASRIEGDGLADLLQQYF. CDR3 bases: TGCGCCAGCAGAATTGAAGGGGACGGACTAGCGGATCTTTTACAGCAGTACTTC.

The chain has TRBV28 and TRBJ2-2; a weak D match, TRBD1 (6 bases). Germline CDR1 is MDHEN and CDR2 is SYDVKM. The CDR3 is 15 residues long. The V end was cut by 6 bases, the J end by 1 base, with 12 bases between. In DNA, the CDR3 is TGTGCCAGCAGAGAGGGGACACTGAACACCGGGGAGCTGTTTTTT. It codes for CASREGTLNTGELFF.

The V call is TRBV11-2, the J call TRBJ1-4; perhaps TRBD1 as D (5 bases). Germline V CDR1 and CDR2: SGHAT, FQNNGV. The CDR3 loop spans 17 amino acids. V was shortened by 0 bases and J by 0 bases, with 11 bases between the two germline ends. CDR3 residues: CASSLDSRASTNEKLFF. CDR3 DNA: TGTGCCAGCAGCTTAGATAGCAGGGCATCAACTAATGAAAAACTGTTTTTT.

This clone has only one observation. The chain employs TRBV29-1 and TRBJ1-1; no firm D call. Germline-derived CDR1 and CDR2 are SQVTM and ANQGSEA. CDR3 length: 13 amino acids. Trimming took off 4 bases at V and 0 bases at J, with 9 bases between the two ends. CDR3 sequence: CSVVFAMNTEAFF. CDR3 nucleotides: TGCAGCGTTGTTTTCGCGATGAACACTGAAGCTTTCTTT.

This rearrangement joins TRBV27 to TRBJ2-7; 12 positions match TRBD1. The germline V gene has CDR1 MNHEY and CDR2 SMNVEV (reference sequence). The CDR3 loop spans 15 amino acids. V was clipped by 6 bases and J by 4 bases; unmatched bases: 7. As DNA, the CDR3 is TGTGCCAGCAGCCAAATGGGACAGGGGGCTTACGAGCAGTACTTC. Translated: CASSQMGQGAYEQYF.

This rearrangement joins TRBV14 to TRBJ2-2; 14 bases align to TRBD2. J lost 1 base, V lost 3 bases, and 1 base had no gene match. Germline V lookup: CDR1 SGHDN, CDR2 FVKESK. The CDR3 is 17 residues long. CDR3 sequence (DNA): TGTGCCAGCAGCCACGGACTAGCGGGAGGGAACACCGGGGAGCTGTTTTTT. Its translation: CASSHGLAGGNTGELFF.

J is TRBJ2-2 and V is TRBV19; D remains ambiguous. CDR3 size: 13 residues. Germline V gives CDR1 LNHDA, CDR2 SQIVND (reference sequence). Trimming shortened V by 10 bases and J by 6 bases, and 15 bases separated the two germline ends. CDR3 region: CATTRMESGELFF. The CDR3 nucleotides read TGTGCCACGACCAGGATGGAATCCGGGGAGCTGTTTTTT.

The chain's CDR3 is CASSFLAGGSAGELFF. The CDR3 nucleotides are TGTGCCAGCAGCTTTCTAGCGGGAGGGTCTGCCGGGGAGCTGTTTTTT. This chain uses TRBV11-1 with TRBJ2-2, with 12 positions matching TRBD2. The ends lost 3 bases at V and 6 bases at J; junction bases unmatched: 5. Germline CDR1 reads SGHAT; CDR2 reads FQDESV (reference sequence). The length of the CDR3 is 16 residues.

Written as DNA, the CDR3 is TGTGCCAGCAGCCAAGGGTTGACAGGGTTTTATAGCAATCAGCCCCAGCATTTT. This translates into CASSQGLTGFYSNQPQHF. This sequence joins TRBV4-2 and TRBJ1-5, with TRBD1 matching over 7 bases. The length of the CDR3 is 18 residues. Germline V gene sequence: CDR1 LGHNA, CDR2 YNFKEQ. V lost 1 base to trimming and J lost 0 bases; unmatched junction nucleotides: 9.

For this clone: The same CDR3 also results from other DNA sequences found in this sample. As DNA, the CDR3 is TGCGCCAGCAGCTTGGGTGGGAGCACTGAAGCTTTCTTT. Translation: CASSLGGSTEAFF. The chain has TRBV5-1 and TRBJ1-1, with D hard to call. CDR3 length: 13 amino acids. Germline-derived CDR1 and CDR2 are SGHRS and YFSETQ. The V end lost 0 bases, the J end lost 4 bases, and 7 bases lay between the germline ends. The entire variable domain, with the rest obtained from reference TRBV5-1 and TRBJ1-1, is as follows: KAGVTQTPRYLIKTRGQQVTLSCSPISGHRSVSWYQQTPGQGLQFLFEYFSETQRNKGNFPGRFSGRQFSNSRSEMNVSTLELGDSALYLCASSLGGSTEAFFGQGTRLTVV.

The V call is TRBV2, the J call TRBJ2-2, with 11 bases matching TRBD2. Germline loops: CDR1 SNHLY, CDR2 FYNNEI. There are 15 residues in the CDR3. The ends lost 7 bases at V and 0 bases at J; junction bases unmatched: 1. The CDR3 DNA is TGTGCCAGCACTAGCGGGAGGACGAACACCGGGGAGCTGTTTTTT. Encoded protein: CASTSGRTNTGELFF.

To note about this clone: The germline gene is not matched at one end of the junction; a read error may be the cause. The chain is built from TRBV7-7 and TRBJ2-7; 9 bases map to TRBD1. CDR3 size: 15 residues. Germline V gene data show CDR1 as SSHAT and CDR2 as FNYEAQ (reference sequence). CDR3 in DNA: TGTGCTAGCAGCTTAGGACAGGGGTTGTCCTACGAGCAGTACTTC. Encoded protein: CASSLGQGLSYEQYF.

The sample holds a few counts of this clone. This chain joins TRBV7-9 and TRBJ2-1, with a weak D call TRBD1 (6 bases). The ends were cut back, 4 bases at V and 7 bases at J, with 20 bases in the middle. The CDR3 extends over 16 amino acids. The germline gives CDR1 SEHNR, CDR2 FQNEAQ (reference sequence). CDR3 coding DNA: TGTGCCAGCAGCTCCGGACAGACCCAGACGGGGAATGAGCAGTTCTTC. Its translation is CASSSGQTQTGNEQFF.

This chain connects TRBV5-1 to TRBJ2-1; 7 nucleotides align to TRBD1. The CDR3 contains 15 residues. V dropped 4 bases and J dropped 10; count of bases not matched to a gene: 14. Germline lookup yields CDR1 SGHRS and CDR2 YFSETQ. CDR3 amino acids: CASSPVPGQFREQFF. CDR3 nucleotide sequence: TGCGCCAGCAGCCCCGTCCCGGGACAGTTTCGGGAGCAGTTCTTC.

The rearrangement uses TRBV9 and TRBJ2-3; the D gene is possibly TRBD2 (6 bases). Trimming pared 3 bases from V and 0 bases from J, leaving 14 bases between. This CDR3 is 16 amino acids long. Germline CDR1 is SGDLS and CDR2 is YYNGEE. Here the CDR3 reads CASSGISGASTDTQYF. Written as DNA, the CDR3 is TGTGCCAGCAGCGGGATTAGCGGAGCTAGCACAGATACGCAGTATTTT.

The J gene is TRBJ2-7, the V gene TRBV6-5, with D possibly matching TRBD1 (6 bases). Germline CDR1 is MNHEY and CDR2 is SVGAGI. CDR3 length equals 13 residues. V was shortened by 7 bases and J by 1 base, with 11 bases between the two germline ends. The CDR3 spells CASNAGTSYEQYF. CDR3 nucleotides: TGTGCCAGCAACGCCGGGACATCCTACGAGCAGTACTTC.

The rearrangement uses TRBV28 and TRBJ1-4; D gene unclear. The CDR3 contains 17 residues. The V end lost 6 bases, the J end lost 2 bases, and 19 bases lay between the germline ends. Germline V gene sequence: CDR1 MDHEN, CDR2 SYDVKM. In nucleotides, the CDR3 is TGTGCCAGCAGCACTAGTGGCGCCGCGGGGACTAATGAAAAACTGTTTTTT. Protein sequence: CASSTSGAAGTNEKLFF.

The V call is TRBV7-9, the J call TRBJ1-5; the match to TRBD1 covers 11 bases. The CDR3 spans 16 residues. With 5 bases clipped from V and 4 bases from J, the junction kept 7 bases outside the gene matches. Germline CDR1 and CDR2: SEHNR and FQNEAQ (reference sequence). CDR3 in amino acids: CASSQPGQGVNQPQHF. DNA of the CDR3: TGTGCCAGCAGCCAACCGGGACAGGGGGTTAATCAGCCCCAGCATTTT.

The CDR3 loop is CASSFTYGSYPREQYF. DNA of the CDR3: TGTGCCAGCAGCTTTACTTATGGGAGTTATCCCCGCGAGCAGTACTTC. The chain carries TRBV7-9 and TRBJ2-7, with a tentative D call TRBD2 (5 bases). Trimming cost V 3 bases and J 6 bases, with 21 bases left between them. The CDR3 length is 16 residues. Germline values: CDR1 SEHNR, CDR2 FQNEAQ (reference sequence).

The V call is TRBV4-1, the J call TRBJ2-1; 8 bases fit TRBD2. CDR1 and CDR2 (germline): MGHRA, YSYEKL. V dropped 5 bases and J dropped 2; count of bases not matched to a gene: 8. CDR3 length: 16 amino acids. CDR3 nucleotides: TGCGCCAGCAGCTCTACGGAGCGGGGGACCTACAATGAGCAGTTCTTC. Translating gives CASSSTERGTYNEQFF.